These T cell receptor beta chains were read from a single sample in a study of T cells after yellow fever vaccination. Via MiXCR, TCRdb re-called the 5' RACE reads, giving one row per CDR3 protein. The sample yields a few hundred thousand distinct CDR3 sequences, approximately 4% seen once. The sequenced sample was PBMCs, obtained 5 days after the yellow fever booster vaccination. The receptors were sampled from a man aged 18 to 30 who received the YFV17D yellow fever vaccine. The conserved cysteine and the conserved F or W are not part of the CDR3 here. Each record gives: CDR3 protein, D gene, V gene. The D gene is left open where the match is weak.

CDR3 protein: ASSYSATGDTEAF
D gene: TRBD1
V gene: TRBV6-5

CDR3 protein: ASSLAGTGLSTDTQY
D gene: TRBD1
V gene: TRBV7-8

CDR3 protein: ASSSPRDSVGGYT
D gene: NA
V gene: TRBV6-6

CDR3 protein: ASHPRAGVAEAF
D gene: NA
V gene: TRBV5-1

CDR3 protein: ASSLAEGVTTQY
D gene: NA
V gene: TRBV5-1

CDR3 protein: ASSRPGQGMSYT
D gene: TRBD1
V gene: TRBV19

CDR3 protein: ASSPASYNEQF
D gene: NA
V gene: TRBV7-6

CDR3 protein: ASSRSPPGQTNQPQH
D gene: NA
V gene: TRBV6-5

CDR3 protein: ASMGLAGVPAYEQY
D gene: TRBD2
V gene: TRBV12-3/TRBV12-4

CDR3 protein: ASSRGTGGSRRFQETQY
D gene: TRBD1
V gene: TRBV4-1

CDR3 protein: ASSFWGSGNTIY
D gene: NA
V gene: TRBV7-2

CDR3 protein: ASSLARGNEQY
D gene: NA
V gene: TRBV27

CDR3 protein: SVRGGYNEQF
D gene: NA
V gene: TRBV29-1

CDR3 protein: SVSRQGSTEAF
D gene: TRBD1
V gene: TRBV29-1

CDR3 protein: SARDTLSGYGYT
D gene: NA
V gene: TRBV20-1

CDR3 protein: ASSHLGSGAGGYT
D gene: NA
V gene: TRBV23-1

CDR3 protein: ASICRVEIETGELF
D gene: NA
V gene: TRBV23-1